These 5 T cell receptor beta chains came from one sample sequenced in a study of blood T cells in healthy people across ages. PCR was performed a second time for 7 to 11 cycles using a sample-barcoded 5' primer and a J-beta primer mix. MiXCR, applied by TCRdb to the 5' RACE reads, yields one record per CDR3 protein. The repertoire has 500,000 to 700,000 distinct CDR3 sequences, about 30% of them found once; the top ten carry around 16%. Input material: blood. All receptors derive from an elderly woman in good health.

Many counts were recorded for this clonotype. The chain couples TRBV29-1 to TRBJ1-2; maybe TRBD1 (5 bases). Germline CDR1 SQVTM, CDR2 ANQGSEA. The CDR3 spans 12 residues. Deletions cut 3 bases from V and 4 bases from J, with 9 bases between. The CDR3 coding sequence is TGCAGCGTTGAGGGGCTTGCCTATGGCTACACCTTC. This encodes CSVEGLAYGYTF.

This clonotype was seen repeatedly, ten times or more. This chain links TRBV20-1 with TRBJ2-3; D remains unclear. Germline assignment: CDR1 DFQATT and CDR2 SNEGSKA (reference sequence). V lost 0 bases, J lost 1 base, and 11 bases lay in between. This CDR3 contains 15 residues. The CDR3 DNA follows: TGCAGTGCTAGAGATGAGTCCCTGGGCACAGATACGCAGTATTTT. Its protein is CSARDESLGTDTQYF.

This clonotype was seen at least ten times. V usage is TRBV7-8 and J usage is TRBJ1-5; 7 bases agree with TRBD1. Germline loops: CDR1 SGHVS, CDR2 FQNEAQ. The CDR3 consists of 14 residues. Trimming removed 6 bases from V and 7 bases from J; junction bases left unmatched: 9. The CDR3 DNA reads TGTGCCAGCAGTTCCACAGGGGTGCGGCAGCCCCAGCATTTT. It is translated as CASSSTGVRQPQHF. Full variable domain (outside the CDR3, taken from reference TRBV7-8 and TRBJ1-5): GAGVSQSPRYKVAKRGQDVALRCDPISGHVSLFWYQQALGQGPEFLTYFQNEAQLDKSGLPSDRFFAERPEGSVSTLKIQRTQQEDSAVYLCASSSTGVRQPQHFGDGTRLSIL.

This chain uses TRBV3-1 with TRBJ2-5; D call uncertain. The DNA end favors TRBJ2-7, so the J call may be wrong. The CDR3 consists of 14 residues. The V gene's germline CDR1 is LGHDT and CDR2 YNNKEL (reference sequence). The CDR3 sequence is CASSRKSGWHEQYF. CDR3 nucleotides: TGTGCCAGCAGCCGTAAGAGTGGTTGGCACGAGCAGTACTTC.

The sample holds many counts of this clonotype. Mismatch with germline at one junction end may stem from a read error. The chain links TRBV7-7 to TRBJ2-3, with D possibly matching TRBD2 (5 bases). CDR1 is SSHAT, CDR2 FNYEAQ, per germline (reference sequence). The CDR3 spans 14 residues. For the CDR3, the DNA is TGTGCTAGCAGCAGGACCACGGGGACAGATACGCAGTATTTT. Its protein product is CASSRTTGTDTQYF.